Below are 14 T cell receptor beta chains sequenced from a single sample in a study of blood T cell repertoires in COVID-19. Profiling relied on immunoSEQ multiplex PCR, and the TCRdb table lists in-frame clones only, not all of them. The table shows some 25,000 clones, with around nine tenths occurring only once. The sample comprised peripheral blood. The receptor set was obtained from a man in his 70s with COVID-19, enrolled during active disease.

The V call is TRBV2, the J call TRBJ2-3, with 9 bases lining up with TRBD1. The V segment lost 10 bases and the J segment 4 bases; nucleotides outside the gene matches: 6. The CDR3 covers 13 residues. Per germline, CDR1 SNHLY and CDR2 FYNNEI. The CDR3 loop is CATSGQGSDTQYF. CDR3 DNA sequence: TGTGCCACTTCGGGACAGGGCTCAGATACGCAGTATTTT. The full variable domain, completed using reference TRBV2 and TRBJ2-3, is EPEVTQTPSHQVTQMGQEVILRCVPISNHLYFYWYRQILGQKVEFLVSFYNNEISEKSEIFDDQFSVERPDGSNFTLKIRSTKLEDSAMYFCATSGQGSDTQYFGPGTRLTVL.

This clone was seen more than once but under ten times. The chain has TRBV4-1 and TRBJ2-7, with 10 bases aligning to TRBD2. The V gene end was trimmed by 0 bases and the J gene end by 3 bases; junction bases not matched to a gene: 11. Per germline, CDR1 MGHRA and CDR2 YSYEKL. The CDR3 extends over 18 amino acids. DNA of the CDR3: TGCGCCAGCAGCCAAGAAAGCTTCATAGCGGGAGGTTACTACGAGCAGTACTTC. It encodes CASSQESFIAGGYYEQYF.

This clone was seen once. This sequence joins TRBV7-9 and TRBJ2-1; 13 positions match TRBD2. The CDR3 spans 15 residues. The trim removed 5 bases at V and 3 bases at J, leaving 1 base unmatched. The germline V gene has CDR1 SEHNR and CDR2 FQNEAQ (reference sequence). CDR3 amino acids: CASSRLAGGYNEQFF. CDR3 DNA: TGTGCCAGCAGCCGACTAGCGGGAGGCTACAATGAGCAGTTCTTC.

The rearrangement joins TRBV7-9 to TRBJ2-1; TRBD1 aligns across 8 bases. After removal of 3 bases from V and 7 bases from J, the junction contained 5 bases not matched to a gene. The CDR3 length is 14 residues. Per the germline V gene, CDR1 is SEHNR and CDR2 is FQNEAQ (reference sequence). CDR3 bases: TGTGCCAGCAGCTTCAGGGGGCCAGGTAATGAGCAGTTCTTC. Translated: CASSFRGPGNEQFF.

The chain carries TRBV4-2 and TRBJ2-2, with 7 nucleotides matching TRBD2. With 0 bases clipped from V and 4 bases from J, the junction kept 14 bases outside the gene matches. The V gene's germline CDR1 is LGHNA and CDR2 YNFKEQ. The CDR3 is 19 amino acids. For the CDR3, the DNA is TGTGCCAGCAGCCAAGATTCAGCATGGGGCGGGAGAGGCACCGGGGAGCTGTTTTTT. It translates to CASSQDSAWGGRGTGELFF.

The gene calls are TRBV9 and TRBJ2-2, with TRBD2 matching over 10 bases. The CDR3 extends over 16 amino acids. J was trimmed by 3 bases and V by 0 bases; bases with no gene match: 2. Germline V CDR1 and CDR2: SGDLS, YYNGEE. CDR3 sequence reads: CASSVGLAGDTGELFF. CDR3 nucleotide sequence: TGTGCCAGCAGCGTAGGGCTAGCGGGGGACACCGGGGAGCTGTTTTTT.

This rearrangement joins TRBV12-5 to TRBJ2-1; D possibly corresponds to TRBD2 (5 bases). Trimming removed 6 bases from V and 4 bases from J, with 16 bases in between. This CDR3 has 15 amino acids. Germline V gives CDR1 LGHNT, CDR2 FRNRAP. The chain's CDR3 is CASGRAVPPYNEQFF. The CDR3 coding sequence is TGTGCTAGTGGCAGAGCGGTCCCTCCTTACAATGAGCAGTTCTTC.

The sample holds one count of this clone. The rearrangement links TRBV4-1 to TRBJ2-3, with 14 bases identical to TRBD2. The junction had 10 bases not matched to a gene; V was cut back by 2 bases and J by 6 bases. CDR1 MGHRA and CDR2 YSYEKL come from the germline V gene. The CDR3 loop spans 18 amino acids. The CDR3 region is CASSQRLAGGPGTDTQYF. The CDR3 DNA is TGCGCCAGCAGCCAAAGACTAGCGGGAGGGCCAGGGACGGATACGCAGTATTTT.

The chain links TRBV5-4 to TRBJ2-4; 12 nucleotides line up with TRBD2. In germline, CDR1 is SGHNT, CDR2 YYREEE (reference sequence). V gave up 4 bases and J gave up 9 bases; unmatched junction bases: 11. The length of the CDR3 is 16 residues. The CDR3, as DNA: TGTGCCAGCAGCCCGGGTCCTAGCGGGAGGGAAGGCATTCAGTACTTC. Protein sequence: CASSPGPSGREGIQYF.

The CDR3 region is CASSPGAGGMPQHF. The CDR3 DNA reads TGTGCCAGCAGCCCTGGGGCAGGGGGTATGCCCCAGCATTTT. The chain joins TRBV7-2 to TRBJ1-5, with TRBD1 identical over 7 bases. This CDR3 comprises 14 residues. Germline V gene lookup returns CDR1 SGHTA and CDR2 FQGNSA. The J segment lost 9 bases and the V segment lost 5 bases, leaving 10 bases of the junction unmatched.

The chain employs TRBV2 and TRBJ1-2; the match to TRBD1 covers 7 bases. The CDR3 totals 12 residues. Germline V gene sequence: CDR1 SNHLY, CDR2 FYNNEI. Trimming took 10 bases from V and 7 from J; bases not matched to a gene: 9. The CDR3 loop is CATHDRVTGYTF. The CDR3 DNA sequence: TGTGCCACCCATGACAGGGTGACTGGCTACACCTTC.

In its sample, this clone was seen a few times. J is TRBJ1-2 and V is TRBV4-2; perhaps TRBD1 as D (5 bases). The V end lost 2 bases, the J end lost 1 base, and 11 bases lay between the germline ends. The CDR3 length is 15 residues. CDR1 LGHNA and CDR2 YNFKEQ come from the germline V gene. Written as DNA, the CDR3 is TGTGCCAGCAGCCAAATCACAGGAGATAACTATGGCTACACCTTC. Translating it yields CASSQITGDNYGYTF.

The chain links TRBV29-1 to TRBJ2-7, with TRBD1 identical over 7 bases. In germline, CDR1 is SQVTM, CDR2 ANQGSEA. CDR3 size: 11 residues. This CDR3 reads CKDRRTYEQYF. The DNA of the CDR3 is TGCAAGGACAGGCGGACCTACGAGCAGTACTTC.

The rearrangement joins TRBV27 to TRBJ2-7; D might be TRBD1 (5 bases). The V and J ends lost 4 bases and 3 bases respectively, with 13 bases between them. Per germline, CDR1 MNHEY and CDR2 SMNVEV (reference sequence). The CDR3 extends over 14 amino acids. The DNA for the CDR3 is TGTGCCAGCAGTTATTCAGGGCAAGGCTACGAGCAGTACTTC. Protein sequence: CASSYSGQGYEQYF.